Sequencing of this TCR beta chain was carried out in a study of T cell responses to AZD1222 COVID-19 vaccine (dated by TCRdb to about 2021). In terms of the full investigation: AZD1222 recipients whose second dose came at about 4 weeks and those whose second dose came at about 12 weeks were combined into one group, since spike-specific TCR depth and breadth did not differ between the two schedules. TCR sequencing covered 230 or so trial participants: about 210 given two doses of AZD1222 and around 26 given two doses of MenACWY control vaccine. Trial participants were enrolled by age into subgroups of 18-55, 56-69 and 70-plus years, and approximately 150, 30 and 60 TCR-sequenced participants, respectively, were included in these subgroups. What the study reported, not specific to this receptor: Vaccine-associated CD4 TCRs spanned the whole spike protein, with dominant responses in regions 160-218 and 743-854. Participants were mostly white British, with more females than males. The authors suggested clonal diversity may have been underestimated. Conclusions about previously exposed vaccinees were limited because only 5 or 6 AZD1222 recipients were SARS-CoV-2 seropositive at baseline. The 56-69-year group was small, and its depth increase did not reach significance, likely because of low power. Nearly half of unique spike-specific TCRs reportedly recognized epitopes outside regions mutated in the B.1.351 and B.1.1.7 variants. Because no day 14 peak-response samples were available, the repertoires could be characterized only after the peak T cell response. A significant rise in spike-specific TCR breadth and depth was observed after two AZD1222 doses relative to day 0 and relative to MenACWY recipients.

At the junction V is shortened by 5 bases and J by 1 base, with 13 bases in between. The CDR1 and CDR2 encoded by the germline V gene (reference sequence) are MNHEY and SMNVEV. The cysteine opens and the phenylalanine closes a CDR3 of 15 amino acids. Solely the CDR3 DNA is kept, with 45 bases framed from the first base. The CDR3 regions of human TCRbeta chains were analyzed by immunosequencing. As for the authors' bioinformatics: TCRs in the repertoires were matched against a reference library of SARS-CoV-2-specific TCRs that had been generated with the MIRA antigen-specificity platform. Breadth meant the fraction of unique TCRs that were SARS-CoV-2-associated, whereas depth meant the fraction of total T cells that were SARS-CoV-2-associated. Using the MIRA data, each spike-specific TCR was mapped to the spike region that the TCR reacts to and placed in a CD4 or CD8 class. Log10-transformed breadth and depth values were compared by one-way ANOVA with Sidak's multiple comparisons tests. Not all clones reach the TCRdb copy of this immuneACCESS table, which keeps in-frame sequences only. Checked studies attribute under half of the gap to unresolved V genes and leave the rest unexplained. The V and J calls and clone size were taken over from that table, and D and trimming were inferred from the DNA. This sample lists roughly 130,000 clones; 94% were detected once. The top ten clonotypes cover 6.6% of the sample.

The time point label corresponds to: baseline before first vaccination. The vaccinee samples were drawn from two UK trials, COV001 and COV002, one of which was a single-blind randomized controlled phase 2/3 trial testing AZD1222 (ChAdOx1 nCoV-19) in healthy adults. For TCRbeta chain sequencing, PBMC samples were collected from trial participants at day 0 and at day 28 after the second dose. A note on this clone: Its antigen target is currently unknown. It has no much larger one-base neighbor in the sample; base qualities were not kept.

This sequence was found in an adult in good health. The sequencing used peripheral blood, collected on day 0 of AZD1222 vaccination. This sequence uses TRBV27 and TRBJ2-3; a tentative D call is TRBD2 (5 bases match). In nucleotide form, the sequence is TGTGCCAGCAGTACCCTACTAGAGGGCACAGATACGCAGTATTTT. Translation gives CASSTLLEGTDTQYF.